This T cell receptor (beta chain) was sequenced in a study of blood T cell repertoires in COVID-19 (TCRdb year 2020). Some background on the complete study: Collaborator samples came from the United States, Italy and Spain and covered acute and convalescent phases of COVID-19. Subjects who had been exposed to COVID-19, were actively infected with it, or had recovered from it provided the deeply sampled blood TCRbeta repertoires that made up the dataset. The material from the prospective study consisted of cDNA or gDNA derived from T cells, B-cell-depleted T cells, or PBMCs. Samples came from the ongoing ImmuneRACE study (first 160 participants) plus 1,254 subjects from 6 global collaborators. The sample metadata nearly always contained a de-identified subject ID, COVID-19 status, age in years and sex. The repertoires were released in a freely available public database intended as a resource for research on the immune response to SARS-CoV-2. Where available, HLA class I and class II types were taken from metadata supplied by the sample provider and were not determined by assay-based typing.

The immunoSEQ Assay, a bias-controlled multiplex PCR, was used to amplify TCRbeta CDR3 regions from genomic DNA. Processing in the source paper ran as follows. Within the assay, amplification of reference gene primers was used to estimate how many nucleated cells each sample contained. Sequence reads were collapsed and filtered to measure the absolute abundance of every unique TCRbeta CDR3 rearrangement. For each sample, productive Simpson clonality was calculated by taking the square root of Simpson's diversity index across productive rearrangements. TCRdb provides this immuneACCESS table in a form limited to in-frame rearrangements. Some clones are lacking; in checked studies, under half of them reflect an unresolved V gene, and why the rest are absent is not known. Clone size and the V and J calls come from that table; the DNA yielded D and trimming. The sample table shows about 250,000 clones, and around 80% are seen once. More than 5.5% of the sample is in the top ten clones.

CDR1 KGHDR and CDR2 SFDVKD were looked up in the germline V gene. Including cysteine and phenylalanine, the CDR3 has 12 amino acids. Only CDR3 DNA is held: 36 bases, read in frame from base 1. V is clipped by 5 bases and J by 8 bases, and the sequence between their germline boundaries is 11 bases long. Beyond this particular receptor, the publication reports: How much clinical and demographic metadata was included differed by source and by participant, and the metadata was provided uncurated.

A word on this clone: No antigen is known for it. Base-call qualities are not available, and no considerably larger clone is one nucleotide away.

Each collaborating institution followed its own protocols to collect whole blood in K2EDTA tubes. For TCRbeta analysis, collaborators shipped samples as frozen whole blood, isolated PBMCs, or DNA extracted from either of those sample types. The chain is encoded by TRBV24-1 joined to TRBJ1-1, and TRBD1 may be the D gene, going by 6 matching bases. The origin of this receptor is a human donor in a cohort sampled during active COVID-19. Source material: peripheral blood. Read as DNA, the sequence is TGTGCCACCAGTGGTCAAACAGGGGAAGCTTTCTTT. It translates to CATSGQTGEAFF.